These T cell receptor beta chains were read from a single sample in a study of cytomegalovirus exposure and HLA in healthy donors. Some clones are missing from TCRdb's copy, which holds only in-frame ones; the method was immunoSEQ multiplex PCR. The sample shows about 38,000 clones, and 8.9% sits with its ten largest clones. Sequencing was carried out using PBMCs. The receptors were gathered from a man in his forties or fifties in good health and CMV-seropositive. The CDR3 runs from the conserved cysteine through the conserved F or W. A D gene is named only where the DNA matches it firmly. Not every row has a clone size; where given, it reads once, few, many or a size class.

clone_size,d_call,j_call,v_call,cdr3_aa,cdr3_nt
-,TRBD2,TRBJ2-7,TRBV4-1,CASARTRSYEQYF,TGCGCCAGCGCTAGGACTAGATCCTACGAGCAGTACTTC
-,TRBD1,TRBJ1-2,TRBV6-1,CASSESTGVANYGYTF,TGTGCCAGCAGTGAAAGCACAGGGGTGGCGAACTATGGCTACACCTTC
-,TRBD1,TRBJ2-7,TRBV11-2,CASNNGRGRGLGYEQYF,TGTGCCAGCAACAACGGCCGGGGCAGGGGGCTAGGGTACGAGCAGTACTTC
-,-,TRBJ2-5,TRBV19,CASSHVGGAQETQYF,TGTGCCAGTAGTCACGTGGGGGGGGCCCAAGAGACCCAGTACTTC
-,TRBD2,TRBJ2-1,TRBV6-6,CASREREQGAYEQFF,TGTGCCAGCAGGGAGCGGGAGCAGGGAGCGTATGAGCAGTTCTTC
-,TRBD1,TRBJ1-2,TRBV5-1,CASSARDRNVHGYTF,TGCGCCAGCAGCGCGAGGGACAGGAATGTGCATGGCTACACCTTC
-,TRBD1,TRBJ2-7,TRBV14,CASSLTGYNEQYF,TGTGCCAGCAGCCTGACAGGGTACAACGAGCAGTACTTC
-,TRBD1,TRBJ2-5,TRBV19,CASRFGTGTGLGETQYF,TGTGCCAGTAGGTTCGGGACCGGGACAGGGTTGGGAGAGACCCAGTACTTC
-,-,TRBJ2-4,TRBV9,CASSVRMGENIQYF,TGTGCCAGCAGCGTACGGATGGGCGAAAACATTCAGTACTTC
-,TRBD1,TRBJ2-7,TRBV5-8,CASSSTGTGGYEQYF,TGTGCCAGCAGCTCCACCGGGACAGGGGGCTACGAGCAGTACTTC
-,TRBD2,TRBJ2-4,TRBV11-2,CASSLSPGREGVYF,TGTGCCAGCAGCTTATCCCCTGGGCGGGAGGGGGTGTACTTC
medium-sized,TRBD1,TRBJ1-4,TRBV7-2,CASSSGQGGEKLFF,TGTGCCAGCAGCTCCGGACAGGGAGGCGAAAAACTGTTTTTT
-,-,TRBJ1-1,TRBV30,CAWSTQGMTEAFF,TGTGCCTGGAGCACACAGGGTATGACTGAAGCTTTCTTT
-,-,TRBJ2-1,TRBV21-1,CASSKLGPGSEVWNQFF,TGTGCCAGCAGCAAACTTGGCCCCGGGTCTGAGGTATGGAATCAGTTCTTC
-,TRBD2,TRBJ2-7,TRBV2,CASRGREARNYEQYF,TGTGCCAGTAGAGGGCGGGAGGCTAGGAACTACGAGCAGTACTTC
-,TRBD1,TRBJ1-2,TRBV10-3,CAIRATQTGFNYGYTF,TGTGCCATCAGAGCTACCCAGACAGGGTTCAACTATGGCTACACCTTC
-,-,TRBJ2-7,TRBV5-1,CASSLGSGGPSYEQYF,TGCGCCAGCAGCCTGGGATCTGGTGGGCCTTCCTACGAGCAGTACTTC
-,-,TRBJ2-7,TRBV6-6,CASSPGLVSGEQYF,TGTGCCAGCAGCCCGGGCCTCGTTTCGGGGGAGCAGTACTTC
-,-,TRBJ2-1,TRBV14,CASSLPGREQFF,TGTGCCAGCAGCCTGCCGGGAAGGGAGCAGTTCTTC
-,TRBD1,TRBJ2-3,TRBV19,CASSTNRQGGTQYF,TGTGCCAGTAGTACCAATCGACAGGGGGGTACGCAGTATTTT
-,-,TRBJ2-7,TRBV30,CAWSVRDTFSYEQYF,TGTGCCTGGAGTGTACGAGACACCTTCTCCTACGAGCAGTACTTC
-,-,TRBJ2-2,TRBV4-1,CASSQPGELFF,TGCGCCAGCAGCCAACCTGGGGAGCTGTTTTTT
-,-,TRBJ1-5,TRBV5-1,CASSWAEGLDIRQPQHF,TGCGCCAGCAGCTGGGCAGAAGGACTTGACATCCGGCAGCCCCAGCATTTT
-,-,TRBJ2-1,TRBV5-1,CASSLASLSYNEQFF,TGCGCCAGCAGCTTGGCTAGCCTGTCCTACAATGAGCAGTTCTTC
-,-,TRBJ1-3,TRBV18,CASSPASSGNTIYF,TGTGCCAGCTCACCTGCGAGCTCTGGAAACACCATATATTTT
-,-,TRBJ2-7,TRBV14,CASSLSGGSSEQYF,TGTGCCAGCAGCCTATCCGGAGGGAGTTCCGAGCAGTACTTC
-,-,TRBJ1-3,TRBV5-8,CASSLGAVGNTIYF,TGTGCCAGCAGCTTGGGCGCCGTGGGAAACACCATATATTTT
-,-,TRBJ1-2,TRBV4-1,CASSQRAEGYTF,TGCGCCAGCAGCCAGAGGGCGGAAGGCTACACCTTC
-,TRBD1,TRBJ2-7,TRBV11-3,CASSYSTGENYEQYF,TGTGCCAGCAGCTATTCGACAGGGGAGAACTACGAGCAGTACTTC
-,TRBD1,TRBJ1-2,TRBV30,CAQETGQGDGYTF,TGTGCCCAAGAAACTGGTCAGGGGGATGGCTACACCTTC
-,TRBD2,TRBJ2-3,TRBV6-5,CASGRTSGTDTQYF,TGTGCCAGCGGAAGGACTAGCGGCACAGATACGCAGTATTTT
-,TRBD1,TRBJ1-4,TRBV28,CASSLTLGQMNEKLFF,TGTGCCAGCAGTTTAACCTTGGGACAGATGAATGAAAAACTGTTTTTT
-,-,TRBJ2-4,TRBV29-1,CSVGFGADIQYF,TGCAGCGTTGGTTTCGGTGCCGACATTCAGTACTTC
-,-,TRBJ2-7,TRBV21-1,CASSGEGQAPYEQYF,TGTGCCAGCAGCGGCGAGGGACAGGCGCCCTACGAGCAGTACTTC
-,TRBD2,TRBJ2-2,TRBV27,CASSSHTGGTGELFF,TGTGCCAGCAGTTCTCACACGGGAGGGACCGGGGAGCTGTTTTTT
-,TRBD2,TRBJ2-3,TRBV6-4,CASSGIAGNPDTQYF,TGTGCCAGCAGTGGGATAGCGGGAAACCCAGATACGCAGTATTTT
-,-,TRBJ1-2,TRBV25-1,CASTGGGGYTF,TGTGCCAGCACCGGGGGGGGCGGCTACACCTTC
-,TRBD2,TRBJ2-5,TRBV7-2,CASTPRGGKETQYF,TGTGCCAGCACCCCTCGGGGGGGAAAAGAGACCCAGTACTTC
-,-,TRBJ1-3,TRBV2,CASSDSSGNTIYF,TGTGCCTCCAGCGACAGCTCTGGAAACACCATATATTTT
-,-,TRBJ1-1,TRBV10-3,CAISEAGVGTEAFF,TGTGCCATCAGTGAAGCAGGGGTGGGCACTGAAGCTTTCTTT
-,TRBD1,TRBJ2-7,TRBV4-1,CASSQVPLIRGRSYEQYF,TGCGCCAGCAGCCAAGTACCCCTCATCAGGGGGAGATCCTACGAGCAGTACTTC
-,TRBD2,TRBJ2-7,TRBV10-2,CACSGGTSGRSGQYF,TGCGCCTGCAGTGGCGGGACTAGCGGGAGGTCAGGGCAGTACTTC
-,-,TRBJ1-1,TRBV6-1,CASSLNSNTEAFF,TGTGCCAGCAGCCTTAACAGCAACACTGAAGCTTTCTTT
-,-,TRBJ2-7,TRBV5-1,CASSPRVSYEQYF,TGCGCCAGCAGCCCGCGGGTCTCCTACGAGCAGTACTTC
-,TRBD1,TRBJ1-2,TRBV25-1,CASSAGTALYGYTF,TGTGCCAGCAGTGCCGGGACAGCGTTGTATGGCTACACCTTC
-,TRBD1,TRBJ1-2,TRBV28,CASFTFGTAYGYTF,TGTGCCAGCTTTACCTTCGGGACAGCCTATGGCTACACCTTC
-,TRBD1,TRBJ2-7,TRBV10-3,CAISGTGGYEQYF,TGTGCCATCAGTGGGACAGGAGGTTACGAGCAGTACTTC
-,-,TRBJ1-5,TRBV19,CASSMDPGRQPQHF,TGTGCCAGTAGTATGGATCCCGGGAGGCAGCCCCAGCATTTT
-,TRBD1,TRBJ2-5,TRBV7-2,CASSLVGQGRWEQYF,TGTGCCAGCAGCTTAGTGGGACAGGGAAGGTGGGAGCAGTACTTC
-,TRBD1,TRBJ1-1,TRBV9,CASSLDRGTEAFF,TGTGCCAGCAGCCTGGACAGGGGAACTGAAGCTTTCTTT
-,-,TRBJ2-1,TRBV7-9,CASSFGQNNEQFF,TGTGCCAGCAGCTTTGGACAGAACAATGAGCAGTTCTTC
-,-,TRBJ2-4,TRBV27,CASSPNRLAKNIQYF,TGTGCCAGCAGTCCTAATCGACTAGCCAAAAACATTCAGTACTTC
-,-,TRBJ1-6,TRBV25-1,CASSAGYSPLHF,TGTGCCAGCAGTGCAGGCTACTCACCCCTCCACTTT
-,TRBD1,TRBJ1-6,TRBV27,CASRKEDRPNSPLHF,TGTGCCAGCAGGAAAGAGGACAGGCCTAATTCACCCCTCCACTTT
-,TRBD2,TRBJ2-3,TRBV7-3,CASSFGSGGQDTQYF,TGTGCCAGCAGCTTTGGTAGCGGGGGGCAAGATACGCAGTATTTT
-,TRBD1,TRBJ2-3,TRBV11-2,CASSVQGELVSDTQYF,TGTGCCAGCAGCGTACAGGGGGAATTGGTCTCAGATACGCAGTATTTT
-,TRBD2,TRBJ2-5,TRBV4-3,CASSQDLGTSGETQYF,TGCGCCAGCAGCCAAGATCTAGGTACTAGCGGAGAGACCCAGTACTTC
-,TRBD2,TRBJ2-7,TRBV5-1,CASSSTSGRTYEQYF,TGCGCCAGCAGCTCGACTAGCGGGAGGACCTACGAGCAGTACTTC
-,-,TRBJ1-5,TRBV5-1,CASSLVPQSNQPQHF,TGCGCCAGCAGCTTGGTTCCTCAGAGCAATCAGCCCCAGCATTTT